This TCR beta chain was sequenced in a study of T-cell memory formation after mild COVID-19. Study in general: TCR clusters largely stayed donor specific.

The CDR3 length is 15 residues. Germline V CDR1 and CDR2: WSHSY, SAAADI. V lost 6 bases and J lost 4; bases outside the gene matches: 9. Study conclusions and caveats: CD4+ clones that contracted lay mainly in CM and EM; CD8+ ones lay in EMRA. Balance between CD4 and CD8 was seen in clones contracting day 15 to 85, and a CD4+ lean was seen in later expanders. Pre-infection memory already had some responding clones, implying cross-reactive memory joined.

This clonotype was recorded a few times. Its specificity is not known. TCRdb analysed the 5' RACE reads with MiXCR anew, one entry per CDR3 protein. Altogether about 560,000 distinct CDR3 sequences are present, 15% to 20% being singletons, with the ten largest covering roughly 8%. The rearrangement joins TRBV10-2 to TRBJ2-1, with TRBD1 matching over 7 bases. This receptor was identified in an adult woman who had mild COVID-19 (a few samples of this study predate the infection). Cell type and time point are not known. The sample consisted of PBMCs or a T cell subset sorted from them (not recorded which). The CDR3 is CASSSDRARYNEQFF. The CDR3 nucleotides are TGCGCCAGCAGCTCCGACAGGGCCAGATACAATGAGCAGTTCTTC.